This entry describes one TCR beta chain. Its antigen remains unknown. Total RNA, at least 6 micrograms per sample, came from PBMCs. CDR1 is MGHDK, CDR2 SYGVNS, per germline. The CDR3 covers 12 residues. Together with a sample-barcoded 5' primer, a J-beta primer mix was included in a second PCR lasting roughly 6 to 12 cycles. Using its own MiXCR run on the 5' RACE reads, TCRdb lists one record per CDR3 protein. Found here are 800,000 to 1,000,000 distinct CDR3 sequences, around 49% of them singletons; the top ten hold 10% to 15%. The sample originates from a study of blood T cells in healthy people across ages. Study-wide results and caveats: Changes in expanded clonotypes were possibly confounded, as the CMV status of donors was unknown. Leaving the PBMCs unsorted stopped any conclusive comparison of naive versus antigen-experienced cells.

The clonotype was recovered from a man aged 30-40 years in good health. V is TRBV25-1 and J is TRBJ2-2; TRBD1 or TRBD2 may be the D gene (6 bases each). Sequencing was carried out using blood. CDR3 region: CATGRGSGELFF. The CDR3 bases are TGTGCGACAGGACGGGGGTCCGGGGAGCTGTTTTTT.